The entry below gives a single T cell receptor beta chain sequence along with its context. Its antigen is unknown. The data are from a study of shared clonotypes between healthy human individuals. Study overall: CD4 naive cells filled three plates per donor, CD4 memory three, CD8 naive two and CD8 memory one.

Study-wide points: Rarefaction showed sorted-subset sequencing was incomplete despite large depth. A handful of donors had roughly 5% of their naive CD4 clonotypes in common.

Assay: immunoSEQ multiplex PCR; the TCRdb copy retains only in-frame clones and omits some. The sample lists about 330,000 clones; around nine tenths were seen once. CD45RO+ cells and CCR7-negative CD45RA+ TemRA cells were combined as CD8 memory. The TCR sequence derives from a man between 18 and 35 years old in good health. Sequencing was carried out using memory CD8+ T cells sorted from blood. Subset of the sample: CD45RO+ cells pooled with CCR7-negative TemRA cells.

CDR3 amino acids: CAISNILGLAGADETQYF. Written as DNA, the CDR3 is TGTGCCATCAGTAACATTTTGGGACTAGCGGGAGCGGATGAGACCCAGTACTTC. The chain links TRBV10-3 to TRBJ2-5; the match to TRBD2 covers 14 bases. J gave up 5 bases and V 5 bases, and 13 bases lay outside the gene matches. The germline gives CDR1 ENHRY, CDR2 SYGVKD. The CDR3 is made up of 18 amino acids.